These 10 T cell receptor delta chains share one sample of origin, sequenced in a study of gamma-delta T cells after stem cell transplantation. TCRdb re-called the RT-PCR reads with CATT. The sample holds around 1,700 delta-chain clones; 4.5% are singletons and the top ten take 30% to 40%. Sequenced: gamma-delta T cells. These receptors all come from a human donor. It is not recorded whose cells these are; they may come from a transplant donor.

This clone was detected a few times. It is likely a read error: a sequence one base away is far more abundant. Distinct nucleotide sequences in the sample also encode this CDR3. This sequence joins TRDV2 and TRDJ1, with TRDD3 matching over 7 bases. CDR1 is GEAIGNYY and CDR2 is EKD in the germline V gene. This CDR3 region has 17 residues. DNA for the CDR3: TGTGCCTGCGACAGGCTACTGGGGCACCAGAACACCGATAAACTCATCTTT. Protein sequence: CACDRLLGHQNTDKLIF.

This clone was seen only a few times. This likely reflects a read error, since a far larger clone is one base away. This sample includes further DNA sequences coding for the same CDR3. J is TRDJ1 and V is TRDV2; 11 bases are a match to TRDD3. The V segment lost 7 bases and the J segment 2 bases; nucleotides outside the gene matches: 8. From germline, CDR1 is GEAIGNYY and CDR2 EKD. The CDR3 length is 15 residues. The CDR3 is CACDSLGDTTDKLIF. The CDR3 coding sequence is TGTGCCTGCGACTCCCTGGGGGATACAACCGATAAACTCATCTTT.

Sample share makes this clone large (0.1 to 1%). This same CDR3 is encoded by further DNA sequences in the sample. This chain uses TRDV2 with TRDJ1; 10 positions agree with TRDD3. Per germline, CDR1 GEAIGNYY and CDR2 EKD. V was pared by 2 bases and J by 0 bases, with 8 bases of the junction left unmatched. CDR3 length equals 17 residues. The CDR3 sequence is CACDKLGDRRYTDKLIF. The CDR3 DNA sequence: TGTGCCTGTGACAAACTGGGGGATCGACGATACACCGATAAACTCATCTTT.

This clone is termed medium-sized. The rearrangement joins TRDV2 to TRDJ1; 13 bases agree with TRDD3. Germline CDR1 reads GEAIGNYY; CDR2 reads EKD. Losses at the gene ends were 3 bases for V and 0 bases for J; bases not matched to a gene: 6. The CDR3 is 17 amino acids. The CDR3 reads CACDLLGDTGHTDKLIF. CDR3 DNA: TGTGCCTGTGACTTACTGGGGGATACGGGCCACACCGATAAACTCATCTTT.

This clone was observed a few times. It is likely a read error: a sequence one base away is far more abundant. The CDR3 reads CACDTVSGWGTPLHLSSWDTRQMFF. CDR3 coding DNA: TGTGCCTGTGACACCGTGAGTGGATGGGGGACCCCGCTTCATTTATCGTCCTGGGACACCCGACAGATGTTTTTC. V usage is TRDV2 and J usage is TRDJ3; 7 bases fit TRDD3. V was pared by 0 bases and J by 1 base, with 26 bases of the junction left unmatched. The length of the CDR3 is 25 residues. CDR1 and CDR2 (germline): GEAIGNYY, EKD.

The table lists this clone with a few counts. TCRdb has a much larger clone's protein, which differs at residue 10 from the translation of this DNA, likely because of a read error; what is shown is the protein translated from the DNA. V is TRDV2 and J is TRDJ3; the match to TRDD3 covers 10 bases. CDR1 and CDR2 (germline): GEAIGNYY, EKD. The CDR3 totals 17 residues. The CDR3 nucleotides read TGTGCCTGTGACCCTACTGGGGGATCCTTGGACACCCGACAGATGTTTTTC. Translated: CACDPTGGSLDTRQMFF.

This clone was picked up a small number of times. Given a far larger clone just one base away, this is likely a sequencing read error. The rearrangement joins TRDV2 to TRDJ3; the match to TRDD3 covers 9 bases. Per the germline V gene, CDR1 is GEAIGNYY and CDR2 is EKD. CDR3 length: 20 residues. The CDR3 coding sequence is TGTGCCTGTGACTTGGCACTGGGGGACGCGAGCTCCCGGGACACCCGACAGATGTTTTTC. The encoded protein is CACDLALGDASSRDTRQMFF.

As to this clone: Only one base separates this from a far larger clonotype, so it likely reflects a read error. Different DNA sequences within this sample yield the same CDR3. The J gene is TRDJ3, the V gene TRDV2; 12 positions agree with TRDD3. This CDR3 spans 21 amino acids. Germline V CDR1 and CDR2: GEAIGNYY, EKD. The CDR3 reads CACDRLLGDTPSSWDTRQMFF. CDR3 nucleotides: TGTGCCTGTGATCGTTTACTGGGGGATACCCCTAGCTCCTGGGACACCCGACAAATGTTTTTC.

By sample share, this clone is large. The same CDR3 also results from other DNA sequences found in this sample. The chain has TRDV2 and TRDJ1; TRDD3 is a possible D gene (7 bases). The germline V gene has CDR1 GEAIGNYY and CDR2 EKD. The V end was cut by 0 bases, the J end by 0 bases, with 28 bases between. The CDR3 sequence is 21 residues long. The CDR3 here is CACDTLSPLPTTGENTDKLIF. The CDR3 DNA is TGTGCCTGTGACACCCTTTCCCCCCTTCCCACTACTGGGGAGAACACCGATAAACTCATCTTT.

A remark on this clone: This probably arose from a read error, given a far larger clone one base away. This specimen includes other DNA sequences encoding the same CDR3. The V gene is TRDV2, the J gene TRDJ1, with D maybe TRDD3 (6 bases). Per germline, CDR1 GEAIGNYY and CDR2 EKD. Trimming removed 0 bases from V and 0 bases from J, with 16 bases in between. The CDR3 has 17 residues. CDR3 sequence (DNA): TGTGCCTGTGACACCGTCGGGGGAGCGCCCTACACCGATAAACTCATCTTT. Its protein is CACDTVGGAPYTDKLIF.